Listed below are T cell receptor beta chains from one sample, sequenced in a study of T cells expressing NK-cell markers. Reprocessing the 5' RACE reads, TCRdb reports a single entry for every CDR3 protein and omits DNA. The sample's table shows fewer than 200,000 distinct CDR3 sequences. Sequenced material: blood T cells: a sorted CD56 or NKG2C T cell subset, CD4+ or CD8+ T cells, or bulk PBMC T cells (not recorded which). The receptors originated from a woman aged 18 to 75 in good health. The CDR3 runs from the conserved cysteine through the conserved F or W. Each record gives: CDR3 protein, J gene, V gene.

CDR3aa: CASSLQGSGGELFF
j_gene: TRBJ2-2
v_gene: TRBV5-1

CDR3aa: CASSIGPKAGELFF
j_gene: TRBJ2-2
v_gene: TRBV5-1

CDR3aa: CSARTGTGVGEKLFF
j_gene: TRBJ1-4
v_gene: TRBV20-1

CDR3aa: CASSKRGTSGPNEQFF
j_gene: TRBJ2-1
v_gene: TRBV12-3/TRBV12-4

CDR3aa: CSVEDRTGGDTQYF
j_gene: TRBJ2-3
v_gene: TRBV29-1

CDR3aa: CASRQGGRTEAFF
j_gene: TRBJ1-1
v_gene: TRBV19

CDR3aa: CASRGTGRGYGYTF
j_gene: TRBJ1-2
v_gene: TRBV3-1

CDR3aa: CASSSIMGSDTQYF
j_gene: TRBJ2-3
v_gene: TRBV12-3/TRBV12-4

CDR3aa: CSAMDLGLGEQFF
j_gene: TRBJ2-1
v_gene: TRBV20-1

CDR3aa: CASSLAGTQETQYF
j_gene: TRBJ2-5
v_gene: TRBV5-1

CDR3aa: CASSHPLLARDNEQFF
j_gene: TRBJ2-1
v_gene: TRBV4-1

CDR3aa: CASSPKGDGAYEQYF
j_gene: TRBJ2-7
v_gene: TRBV4-1

CDR3aa: CASSLFGSSNQPQHF
j_gene: TRBJ1-5
v_gene: TRBV12-3/TRBV12-4

CDR3aa: CASSLLAGGRETQYF
j_gene: TRBJ2-5
v_gene: TRBV11-2

CDR3aa: CASSGTGGFEKLFF
j_gene: TRBJ1-4
v_gene: TRBV12-3/TRBV12-4

CDR3aa: CATSRGLAGTGDTQYF
j_gene: TRBJ2-3
v_gene: TRBV15

CDR3aa: CASSYGSGTRGNEQFF
j_gene: TRBJ2-1
v_gene: TRBV7-2

CDR3aa: CASSERGQGYYNSPLHF
j_gene: TRBJ1-6
v_gene: TRBV6-1

CDR3aa: CASSERQGYTEAFF
j_gene: TRBJ1-1
v_gene: TRBV2

CDR3aa: CASSLGGFGDTQYF
j_gene: TRBJ2-3
v_gene: TRBV7-3

CDR3aa: CASSQNLGTSGSNEQFF
j_gene: TRBJ2-1
v_gene: TRBV3-1

CDR3aa: CSASGLAYEQYF
j_gene: TRBJ2-7
v_gene: TRBV20-1

CDR3aa: CSVEVGTGEDTEAFF
j_gene: TRBJ1-1
v_gene: TRBV29-1

CDR3aa: CSAKGLAGTPDTQYF
j_gene: TRBJ2-3
v_gene: TRBV20-1

CDR3aa: CASSNRTGESPLHF
j_gene: TRBJ1-6
v_gene: TRBV12-3/TRBV12-4

CDR3aa: CSAARDRGYEQYF
j_gene: TRBJ2-7
v_gene: TRBV20-1

CDR3aa: CASSRLAGDQDTQYF
j_gene: TRBJ2-3
v_gene: TRBV7-3

CDR3aa: CASSAQAGLGYGYTF
j_gene: TRBJ1-2
v_gene: TRBV7-9

CDR3aa: CASSLTRGRGAVTEAFF
j_gene: TRBJ1-1
v_gene: TRBV7-3

CDR3aa: CASALSGIQPQHF
j_gene: TRBJ1-5
v_gene: TRBV7-3

CDR3aa: CASGLVGTRASTDTQYF
j_gene: TRBJ2-3
v_gene: TRBV12-5

CDR3aa: CASSDSSYSEQYF
j_gene: TRBJ2-7
v_gene: TRBV7-3

CDR3aa: CASSLDGRQGDTQYF
j_gene: TRBJ2-3
v_gene: TRBV5-1

CDR3aa: CASSETSTRGSSTDTQYF
j_gene: TRBJ2-3
v_gene: TRBV5-1

CDR3aa: CSAQVQGGDNEQFF
j_gene: TRBJ2-1
v_gene: TRBV20-1

CDR3aa: CASSPQGLYNEQFF
j_gene: TRBJ2-1
v_gene: TRBV5-1

CDR3aa: CASSRSGIDSYEQYF
j_gene: TRBJ2-7
v_gene: TRBV2

CDR3aa: CAINGLNTEAFF
j_gene: TRBJ1-1
v_gene: TRBV10-3

CDR3aa: CASSSTGTGDEQYF
j_gene: TRBJ2-7
v_gene: TRBV28

CDR3aa: CASSPQGAVGGNTIYF
j_gene: TRBJ1-3
v_gene: TRBV12-3/TRBV12-4

CDR3aa: CATAWGNTEAFF
j_gene: TRBJ1-1
v_gene: TRBV12-3/TRBV12-4

CDR3aa: CASSETSTSDTQYF
j_gene: TRBJ2-3
v_gene: TRBV2

CDR3aa: CASSQDWSFSGTEAFF
j_gene: TRBJ1-1
v_gene: TRBV4-1

CDR3aa: CASSSAGTSYEQYF
j_gene: TRBJ2-7
v_gene: TRBV28

CDR3aa: CASSQDRGDRGYNEQFF
j_gene: TRBJ2-1
v_gene: TRBV14

CDR3aa: CSARDGQGPLHF
j_gene: TRBJ1-6
v_gene: TRBV20-1

CDR3aa: CAISGAGTLIENSPLHF
j_gene: TRBJ1-6
v_gene: TRBV10-3

CDR3aa: CASSQVLAGSSYNEQFF
j_gene: TRBJ2-1
v_gene: TRBV4-1

CDR3aa: CSAHLSGGRETQYF
j_gene: TRBJ2-5
v_gene: TRBV20-1

CDR3aa: CSASRGASGREQFF
j_gene: TRBJ2-1
v_gene: TRBV20-1

CDR3aa: CASSLQPATGELFF
j_gene: TRBJ2-2
v_gene: TRBV12-3/TRBV12-4